Below are 12 T cell receptor beta chains sequenced from a single sample in a study of cytomegalovirus exposure and HLA in healthy donors. Amplification used 60 Vbeta primers and 13 Jbeta primers. The data were produced by immunoSEQ multiplex PCR, yet TCRdb's version contains in-frame clones alone and is incomplete. Among around 130,000 clones listed, over 70% were seen once. What was sequenced was PBMCs. All receptors come from a man aged 30 to 45 in good health and CMV-seronegative.

J is TRBJ1-5 and V is TRBV6-1; TRBD1 matches at 7 bases. The V segment lost 4 bases and the J segment 6 bases; nucleotides outside the gene matches: 6. The germline V gene encodes CDR1 MNHNS and CDR2 SASEGT. This CDR3 region has 14 residues. The CDR3 here is CASSAYGTAQPQHF. The CDR3 nucleotides read TGTGCCAGCAGTGCCTATGGGACAGCTCAGCCCCAGCATTTT.

This chain links TRBV19 with TRBJ1-1; TRBD1 is a possible D gene (5 bases). The V gene's germline CDR1 is LNHDA and CDR2 SQIVND (reference sequence). V dropped 5 bases and J dropped 1 base, with 11 bases sitting between them. CDR3 length: 14 amino acids. The CDR3 loop reads CASSGQGGNTEAFF. The CDR3 DNA reads TGTGCCAGTAGTGGCCAGGGTGGGAACACTGAAGCTTTCTTT.

The chain has TRBV25-1 and TRBJ1-1; D is possibly TRBD1 (6 bases). The CDR3 consists of 12 residues. Germline assignment: CDR1 MGHDK and CDR2 SYGVNS. The V gene lost 7 bases and the J gene lost 1 base, with 7 bases spanning the gap. The CDR3 region is CASKGGNTEAFF. In nucleotides, the CDR3 is TGTGCCAGCAAAGGGGGGAACACTGAAGCTTTCTTT.

The chain has TRBV30 and TRBJ2-5; 9 positions match TRBD2. Germline lookup yields CDR1 GTSNPN and CDR2 SVGIG (reference sequence). This CDR3 spans 15 amino acids. J was trimmed by 5 bases and V by 0 bases; bases with no gene match: 7. CDR3 sequence reads: CAWSVGSGSRETQYF. In DNA, the CDR3 is TGTGCCTGGAGTGTTGGTAGCGGGAGTCGCGAGACCCAGTACTTC. Looking up the rest from reference TRBV30 and TRBJ2-5 gives the full variable domain: SQTIHQWPATLVQPVGSPLSLECTVEGTSNPNLYWYRQAAGRGLQLLFYSVGIGQISSEVPQNLSASRPQDRQFILSSKKLLLSDSGFYLCAWSVGSGSRETQYFGPGTRLLVL.

This clone came up a few times. This chain uses TRBV7-9 with TRBJ1-1; 7 nucleotides agree with TRBD1. J lost 0 bases, V lost 8 bases, and 6 bases had no gene match. The CDR3 spans 14 residues. The germline V gene has CDR1 SEHNR and CDR2 FQNEAQ (reference sequence). CDR3 coding DNA: TGTGCCAGCGTCGACAGGGACATGAACACTGAAGCTTTCTTT. It encodes CASVDRDMNTEAFF.

The gene calls are TRBV5-1 and TRBJ2-5, with 8 positions matching TRBD2. Looked up from germline, CDR1 is SGHRS and CDR2 is YFSETQ. The length of the CDR3 is 14 residues. J lost 4 bases, V lost 6 bases, and 8 bases had no gene match. In DNA form, the CDR3 reads TGCGCCAGCACCAGCGGGGGCCCGGGAGAGACCCAGTACTTC. Protein sequence: CASTSGGPGETQYF.

The chain couples TRBV19 to TRBJ2-5, with 7 bases fitting TRBD1. Trimming removed 5 bases from V and 6 bases from J; junction bases left unmatched: 9. The CDR3 extends over 14 amino acids. The germline CDR1 and CDR2 sequences are LNHDA and SQIVND (reference sequence). The CDR3 region has the DNA TGTGCCAGTAGTCCTAGGACAGGCCTACAGACCCAGTACTTC. Translated: CASSPRTGLQTQYF.

The chain joins TRBV28 to TRBJ1-5; D unclear. This CDR3 is 13 amino acids long. Germline CDR1 and CDR2: MDHEN and SYDVKM. V gave up 6 bases and J gave up 6 bases, with 12 bases separating them. The CDR3 DNA is TGTGCCAGCAGCCGCGAGTCATTTCAGCCCCAGCATTTT. Residues: CASSRESFQPQHF. Using reference TRBV28 and TRBJ1-5 for the parts outside the CDR3, the full variable domain is DVKVTQSSRYLVKRTGEKVFLECVQDMDHENMFWYRQDPGLGLRLIYFSYDVKMKEKGDIPEGYSVSREKKERFSLILESASTNQTSMYLCASSRESFQPQHFGDGTRLSIL.

The rearrangement joins TRBV7-9 to TRBJ2-1; D gene uncertain. Between the trimmed V and J ends, which lost 1 base and 8 bases, there was a span of 3 bases. The germline gives CDR1 SEHNR, CDR2 FQNEAQ (reference sequence). There are 11 residues in the CDR3. CDR3 sequence: CASSLVDEQFF. CDR3 nucleotide sequence: TGTGCCAGCAGCTTAGTCGATGAGCAGTTCTTC.

Only a few counts were recorded for this clone. This chain joins TRBV6-6 and TRBJ2-1; TRBD1 matches at 8 bases. This CDR3 is 14 amino acids long. Germline-derived CDR1 and CDR2 are MNHNY and SVGAGI (reference sequence). V trimming: 6 bases; J trimming: 8 bases; junction bases outside the gene matches: 9. CDR3 loop: CASRTGAGFYEQFF. The CDR3 DNA reads as TGTGCCAGCAGGACAGGGGCTGGATTCTATGAGCAGTTCTTC.

This clone was observed a handful of times. The rearrangement joins TRBV30 to TRBJ1-2, with D hard to call. The CDR3 is 13 residues long. V lost 0 bases, J lost 4 bases, and 9 bases lay in between. Per the germline V gene, CDR1 is GTSNPN and CDR2 is SVGIG (reference sequence). CDR3 sequence (DNA): TGTGCCTGGAGTGTAGAACGGTCCTATGGCTACACCTTC. This gives the protein CAWSVERSYGYTF.

V usage is TRBV19 and J usage is TRBJ2-1; D is perhaps TRBD2 (7 bases). V lost 3 bases, J lost 4 bases, and 13 bases lay in between. CDR3 size: 15 residues. Per the germline V gene, CDR1 is LNHDA and CDR2 is SQIVND (reference sequence). CDR3 bases: TGTGCCAGTAGTATTGGAGGGGGGGCATACAATGAGCAGTTCTTC. As protein: CASSIGGGAYNEQFF.